This T cell receptor beta chain is drawn from a study of tumor and adjacent non-tumor tissue in lung cancer. For the study at large: Histology: 12 adenocarcinoma, a couple of squamous cell carcinoma, 1 small cell lung cancer. On average, productive TCRbeta reads reached about 4.2 million per sample.

This clonotype has at least ten counts. Antigen unknown. RNA was extracted from bulk tissue without any cell sorting. Distant lung tissue was collected more than 3 cm away from the tumor edge. Chemotherapy-naive patients with new lung cancer underwent thoracic surgery in China, August–late 2014. Study-wide results and caveats: TCR diversity was significantly greater in tumor than normal lung tissue.

V lost 6 bases and J lost 0, with 8 bases in between. CDR3 length: 13 amino acids. Germline CDR1 and CDR2: SGHRS and YFSETQ. A modified ARM-PCR protocol with three rounds of nested PCR amplified TCRbeta. TCRdb reanalysed the multiplex PCR reads using MiXCR and keeps one entry per CDR3 protein. Of some 80,000 distinct CDR3 sequences in the sample, about 80% were seen once. Sequenced sample: distant non-tumor lung tissue. The sequence came from a man between 65 and 79 years old with non-small cell lung cancer. V gene TRBV5-1 combines with J gene TRBJ2-3; D unresolved. CDR3 protein: CASKVTSTDTQYF. The CDR3 DNA reads TGCGCCAGCAAAGTCACTAGCACAGATACGCAGTATTTT.